These 20 T cell receptor beta chains were sequenced from one sample in a study of OX40 agonist ivuxolimab in advanced cancers. Assay used: immunoSEQ multiplex PCR; TCRdb lists only in-frame clones, some missing. The data contain approximately 90,000 clones, under 85% of them singletons. The specimen comprised CD4+ or CD8+ T cells sorted from blood, sampled in a trial of the OX40 agonist ivuxolimab. Receptors were obtained from an adult with an advanced solid tumor such as melanoma, head and neck, liver or kidney cancer.

The CDR3 loop is CSVRLAQYQETQYF. As DNA, the CDR3 is TGCAGCGTCAGACTAGCGCAGTACCAAGAGACCCAGTACTTC. The V and J genes are TRBV29-1 and TRBJ2-5; TRBD2 aligns across 8 bases. Trimming at V came to 6 bases and at J to 0 bases, leaving 6 bases not matched to a gene. Germline lookup yields CDR1 SQVTM and CDR2 ANQGSEA. The CDR3 sequence is 14 residues long.

V gene TRBV7-2 combines with J gene TRBJ2-7; D ambiguous. Trimming left V 5 bases short and J 2 bases short, with 13 bases between. Germline loops: CDR1 SGHTA, CDR2 FQGNSA. This CDR3 has 14 residues. This CDR3 is CASSPGSQTYEQYF. CDR3 DNA sequence: TGTGCCAGCAGCCCCGGAAGTCAAACCTACGAGCAGTACTTC. Looking up the rest from reference TRBV7-2 and TRBJ2-7 gives the full variable domain: GAGVSQSPSNKVTEKGKDVELRCDPISGHTALYWYRQSLGQGLEFLIYFQGNSAPDKSGLPSDRFSAERTGGSVSTLTIQRTQQEDSAVYLCASSPGSQTYEQYFGPGTRLTVT.

The rearrangement links TRBV6-1 to TRBJ2-1; D is unclear. The CDR3 consists of 17 residues. V lost 3 bases and J lost 3, with 18 bases in between. Germline lookup yields CDR1 MNHNS and CDR2 SASEGT. Here the CDR3 DNA reads TGTGCCAGCAGTGACCGAATCGGCAGCGCGGACTACAATGAGCAGTTCTTC. Translation: CASSDRIGSADYNEQFF.

This chain connects TRBV7-9 to TRBJ1-6; D not resolved. CDR3 length equals 12 residues. Trimming stripped 1 base from V and 9 bases from J, with 4 bases between. Per the germline V gene, CDR1 is SEHNR and CDR2 is FQNEAQ (reference sequence). The CDR3 spells CASSLEGSPLHF. DNA of the CDR3: TGTGCCAGCAGCTTAGAGGGTTCACCCCTCCACTTT.

The J gene is TRBJ2-6, the V gene TRBV27, with a tentative D call TRBD2 (5 bases). V lost 7 bases, J lost 0 bases, and 10 bases lay in between. The CDR3 totals 15 residues. Germline CDR1 reads MNHEY; CDR2 reads SMNVEV (reference sequence). The CDR3 nucleotides are TGTGCCAGCACTAGGGCGGGCTCTGGGGCCAACGTCCTGACTTTC. It yields the protein CASTRAGSGANVLTF.

V usage is TRBV5-1 and J usage is TRBJ2-1; 8 bases are a match to TRBD2. Germline V gene data show CDR1 as SGHRS and CDR2 as YFSETQ. After removal of 6 bases from V and 5 bases from J, the junction contained 7 bases not matched to a gene. This CDR3 is 14 amino acids long. For the CDR3, the DNA is TGCGCCAGCACCCCCAGCGGGGGAAACAATGAGCAGTTCTTC. Translating gives CASTPSGGNNEQFF.

The chain carries TRBV5-4 and TRBJ1-5, with D tentatively TRBD1 (5 bases). CDR1 and CDR2 from the germline V gene are SGHNT and YYREEE (reference sequence). The V gene lost 4 bases and the J gene lost 6 bases, with 20 bases spanning the gap. This CDR3 has 16 amino acids. In nucleotides, the CDR3 is TGTGCCAGCAGCCCAACGCCGACAGAGACTGCTCAGCCCCAGCATTTT. Its translation: CASSPTPTETAQPQHF.

There are a few counts of this clone. The chain uses TRBV20-1 and TRBJ1-5, with D unresolved. Looked up from germline, CDR1 is DFQATT and CDR2 is SNEGSKA (reference sequence). The germline V and J ends were trimmed by 6 bases and 11 bases, with 11 bases remaining between them. The CDR3 is 10 amino acids. CDR3 protein: CSALFVSQHF. In DNA form, the CDR3 reads TGCAGTGCCTTATTCGTCTCCCAGCATTTT.

The CDR3 DNA follows: TGTGCCAGCTCTCCCCCCCTATACAGGGGCAATGAGCAGTTCTTC. Translation gives CASSPPLYRGNEQFF. V gene TRBV28 combines with J gene TRBJ2-1, with 7 bases matching TRBD1. Unmatched junction bases numbered 13, after V lost 8 bases and J lost 6 bases. The CDR3 covers 15 residues. Germline CDR1 reads MDHEN; CDR2 reads SYDVKM.

The V and J genes are TRBV28 and TRBJ1-2; a weak D match, TRBD1 (6 bases). The CDR3 length is 13 residues. The germline V and J ends were trimmed by 5 bases and 6 bases, with 13 bases remaining between them. The germline CDR1 and CDR2 sequences are MDHEN and SYDVKM. CDR3 region: CASSDDRRNGYTF. CDR3 DNA: TGTGCCAGCAGTGACGACAGGCGAAATGGCTACACCTTC.

This sequence joins TRBV6-9 and TRBJ2-3; D possibly corresponds to TRBD2 (6 bases). The CDR3 totals 14 residues. V was trimmed by 3 bases and J by 7 bases, leaving 14 bases between them. Germline lookup yields CDR1 MNHGY and CDR2 SVAAGI. CDR3 nucleotide sequence: TGTGCCAGCAGTTACACCGGCGGGATGAATACGCAGTATTTT. Protein sequence: CASSYTGGMNTQYF.

The chain combines TRBV6-6 with TRBJ2-5; D is unclear. Germline V lookup: CDR1 MNHNY, CDR2 SVGAGI (reference sequence). CDR3 length: 15 residues. V lost 0 bases to trimming and J lost 5 bases, with 13 bases between them. DNA of the CDR3: TGTGCCAGCAGTTACTCGATAGTGAATTTGGAGACCCAGTACTTC. Its translation is CASSYSIVNLETQYF.

This chain connects TRBV19 to TRBJ1-4, with unresolved D. The CDR3 runs to 13 residues. Trimming took off 3 bases at V and 6 bases at J, with 8 bases between the two ends. Germline loops: CDR1 LNHDA, CDR2 SQIVND (reference sequence). CDR3 coding DNA: TGTGCCAGTAGTATCGACGGGGATGAAAAACTGTTTTTT. Translated: CASSIDGDEKLFF.

The chain uses TRBV11-3 and TRBJ2-3; 9 bases fit TRBD2. Looked up from germline, CDR1 is SGHNT and CDR2 is YENEEA. The CDR3 contains 14 residues. The trim removed 3 bases at V and 4 bases at J, leaving 2 bases unmatched. DNA of the CDR3: TGTGCCAGCAGCTTTAGCGGGAGACCAGATACGCAGTATTTT. This codes for CASSFSGRPDTQYF.

This chain uses TRBV4-1 with TRBJ2-7; TRBD1 is a possible D gene (5 bases). The CDR3 length is 16 residues. With 1 base removed from V and 6 bases from J, the gap between germline ends came to 19 bases. Germline V gene sequence: CDR1 MGHRA, CDR2 YSYEKL. CDR3 region: CASSQGFLDTYSEQYF. The DNA of the CDR3 is TGCGCCAGCAGCCAAGGGTTTTTGGACACCTACTCCGAGCAGTACTTC.

This clone was detected only once. J is TRBJ2-5 and V is TRBV11-2; 11 bases map to TRBD1. Looked up from germline, CDR1 is SGHAT and CDR2 is FQNNGV. CDR3 size: 15 residues. V was pared by 2 bases and J by 3 bases, with 2 bases of the junction left unmatched. DNA for the CDR3: TGTGCCAGCAGCTTAAGGGGACAGGGGGAAGAGACCCAGTACTTC. Translated: CASSLRGQGEETQYF.

The V gene is TRBV4-2, the J gene TRBJ2-7; D is perhaps TRBD2 (6 bases). Trimming left V 8 bases short and J 2 bases short, with 16 bases between. CDR1 and CDR2 (germline): LGHNA, YNFKEQ. The CDR3 runs to 14 residues. Here the CDR3 DNA reads TGTGCCAGCGGGAAGCCTAGCGAAGCCTACGAGCAGTACTTC. Protein product: CASGKPSEAYEQYF.

The chain carries TRBV4-3 and TRBJ2-6; TRBD1 agrees at 10 bases. Germline lookup yields CDR1 LGHNA and CDR2 YSLEER. This CDR3 has 20 amino acids. V shed 0 bases, J shed 2 bases, and the junction held 10 bases outside the gene matches. CDR3 loop: CASSQDPTGGAGAGANVLTF. CDR3 nucleotides: TGCGCCAGCAGCCAAGACCCGACAGGGGGCGCGGGGGCTGGGGCCAACGTCCTGACTTTC.

The chain links TRBV28 to TRBJ2-1, with a tentative D call TRBD1 (5 bases). CDR1 and CDR2 from the germline V gene are MDHEN and SYDVKM. There are 17 residues in the CDR3. V dropped 10 bases and J dropped 5 bases, with 27 bases sitting between them. The CDR3 DNA reads TGTGCCACCCAGGGCCTAGTCCGTGCTCTATTTCACAATGAGCAGTTCTTC. Translating gives CATQGLVRALFHNEQFF.

This chain joins TRBV6-5 and TRBJ2-7; D not resolved. Germline CDR1 and CDR2: MNHEY and SVGAGI. V was clipped by 0 bases and J by 2 bases, with 14 bases between them. This CDR3 contains 16 residues. CDR3: CASSYSPSAEPYEQYF. The DNA for the CDR3 is TGTGCCAGCAGTTACTCGCCCTCAGCAGAGCCCTACGAGCAGTACTTC.